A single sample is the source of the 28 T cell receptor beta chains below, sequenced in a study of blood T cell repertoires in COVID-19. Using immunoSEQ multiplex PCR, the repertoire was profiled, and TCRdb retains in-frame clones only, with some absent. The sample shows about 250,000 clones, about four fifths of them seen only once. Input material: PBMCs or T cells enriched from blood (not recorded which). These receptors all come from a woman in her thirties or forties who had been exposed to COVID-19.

The CDR3 region is CASSPGRGGDTQYF. DNA of the CDR3: TGCGCCAGCAGCCCTGGACGGGGGGGAGATACGCAGTATTTT. V and J are TRBV5-1 and TRBJ2-3; 8 nucleotides agree with TRBD2. CDR1 and CDR2 from the germline V gene are SGHRS and YFSETQ. J gave up 5 bases and V 4 bases, and 6 bases lay outside the gene matches. The CDR3 covers 14 residues.

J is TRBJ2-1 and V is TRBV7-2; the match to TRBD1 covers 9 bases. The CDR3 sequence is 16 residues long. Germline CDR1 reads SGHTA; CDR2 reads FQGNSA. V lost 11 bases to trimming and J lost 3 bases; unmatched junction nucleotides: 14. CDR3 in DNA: TGTGCCTGCAACAGGGGGCGTCTCTTGGTCTACAATGAGCAGTTCTTC. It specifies CACNRGRLLVYNEQFF. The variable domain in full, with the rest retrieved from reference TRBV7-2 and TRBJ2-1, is GAGVSQSPSNKVTEKGKDVELRCDPISGHTALYWYRQSLGQGLEFLIYFQGNSAPDKSGLPSDRFSAERTGGSVSTLTIQRTQQEDSAVYLCACNRGRLLVYNEQFFGPGTRLTVL.

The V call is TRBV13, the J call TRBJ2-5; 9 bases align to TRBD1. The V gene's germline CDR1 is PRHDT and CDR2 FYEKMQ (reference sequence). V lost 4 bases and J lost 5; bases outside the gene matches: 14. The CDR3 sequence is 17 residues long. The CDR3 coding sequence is TGTGCCAGCAGCTCGTCCTCCGGGACAGGGACGTTTGAGACCCAGTACTTC. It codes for CASSSSSGTGTFETQYF.

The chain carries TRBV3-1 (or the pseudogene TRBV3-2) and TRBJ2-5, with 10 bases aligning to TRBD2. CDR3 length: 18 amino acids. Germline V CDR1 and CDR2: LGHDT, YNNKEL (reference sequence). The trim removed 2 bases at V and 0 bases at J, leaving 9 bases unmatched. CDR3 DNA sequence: TGTGCCAGCAGCCAACTGGCTAGCGGGGGTACGTACCAAGAGACCCAGTACTTC. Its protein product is CASSQLASGGTYQETQYF.

The CDR3 loop reads CASSVQGTQPQHF. The CDR3 DNA sequence: TGTGCCAGCAGCGTACAGGGGACTCAGCCCCAGCATTTT. This chain links TRBV9 with TRBJ1-5, with D tentatively TRBD1 (6 bases). Per the germline V gene, CDR1 is SGDLS and CDR2 is YYNGEE. The V end lost 1 base, the J end lost 6 bases, and 8 bases lay between the germline ends. This CDR3 comprises 13 residues.

DNA for the CDR3: TGTGCCAGCAGCACTACAGGGGGCTGGGGGCCCGGGGAGCTGTTTTTT. Translating it yields CASSTTGGWGPGELFF. V is TRBV21-1 and J is TRBJ2-2; the listed D gene, TRBD1, was not tested against the DNA. TRBV21-1 represents a pseudogene. This CDR3 has 16 residues.

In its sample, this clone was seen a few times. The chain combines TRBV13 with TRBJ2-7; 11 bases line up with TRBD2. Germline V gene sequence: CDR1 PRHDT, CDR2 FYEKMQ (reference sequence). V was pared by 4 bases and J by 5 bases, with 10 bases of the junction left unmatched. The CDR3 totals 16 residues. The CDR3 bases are TGTGCCAGCAGCTCGAACGGACTAGCGGGCGTAAACGAGCAGTACTTC. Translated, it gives CASSSNGLAGVNEQYF. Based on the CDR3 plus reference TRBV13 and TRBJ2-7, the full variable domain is AAGVIQSPRHLIKEKRETATLKCYPIPRHDTVYWYQQGPGQDPQFLISFYEKMQSDKGSIPDRFSAQQFSDYHSELNMSSLELGDSALYFCASSSNGLAGVNEQYFGPGTRLTVT.

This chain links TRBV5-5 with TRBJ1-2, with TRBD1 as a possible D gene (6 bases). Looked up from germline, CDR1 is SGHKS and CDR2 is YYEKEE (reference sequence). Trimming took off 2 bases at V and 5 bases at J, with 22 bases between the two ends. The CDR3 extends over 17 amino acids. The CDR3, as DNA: TGTGCCAGCAGCTTTCGGCAGGGGCCACGTTATTCTTATGGCTACACCTTC. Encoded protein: CASSFRQGPRYSYGYTF.

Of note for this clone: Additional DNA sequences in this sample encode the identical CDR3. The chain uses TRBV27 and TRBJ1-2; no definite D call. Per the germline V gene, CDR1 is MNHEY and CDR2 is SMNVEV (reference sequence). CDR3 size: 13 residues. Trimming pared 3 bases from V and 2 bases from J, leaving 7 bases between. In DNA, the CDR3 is TGTGCCAGCAGTTTGGGCAGGAACTATGGCTACACCTTC. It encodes CASSLGRNYGYTF.

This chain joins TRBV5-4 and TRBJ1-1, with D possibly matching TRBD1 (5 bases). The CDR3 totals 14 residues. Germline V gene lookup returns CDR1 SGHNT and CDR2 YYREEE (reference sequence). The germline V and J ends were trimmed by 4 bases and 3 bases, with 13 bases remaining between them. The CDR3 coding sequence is TGTGCCAGCAGCCCCGCAGGGAGGGACACTGAAGCTTTCTTT. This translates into CASSPAGRDTEAFF.

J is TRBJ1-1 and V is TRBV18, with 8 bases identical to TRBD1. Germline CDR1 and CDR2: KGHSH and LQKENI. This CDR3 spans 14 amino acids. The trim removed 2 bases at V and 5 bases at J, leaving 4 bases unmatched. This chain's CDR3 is CASSPGGQGTEAFF. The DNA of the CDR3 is TGTGCCAGCTCACCAGGCGGACAGGGAACTGAAGCTTTCTTT.

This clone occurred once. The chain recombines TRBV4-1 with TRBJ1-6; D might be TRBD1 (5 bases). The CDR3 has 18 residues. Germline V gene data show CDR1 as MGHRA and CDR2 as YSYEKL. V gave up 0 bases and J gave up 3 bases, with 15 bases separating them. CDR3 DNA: TGCGCCAGCAGCCAAGACCCGCGGGGGTTGCACTATAATTCACCCCTCCACTTT. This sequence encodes CASSQDPRGLHYNSPLHF.

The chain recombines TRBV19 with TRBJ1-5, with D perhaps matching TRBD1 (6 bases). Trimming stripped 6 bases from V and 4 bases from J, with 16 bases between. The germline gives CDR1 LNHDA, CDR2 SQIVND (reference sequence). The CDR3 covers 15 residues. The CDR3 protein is CASSVQGLSNQPQHF. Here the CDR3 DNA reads TGTGCCAGTAGCGTACAGGGTTTAAGTAATCAGCCCCAGCATTTT.

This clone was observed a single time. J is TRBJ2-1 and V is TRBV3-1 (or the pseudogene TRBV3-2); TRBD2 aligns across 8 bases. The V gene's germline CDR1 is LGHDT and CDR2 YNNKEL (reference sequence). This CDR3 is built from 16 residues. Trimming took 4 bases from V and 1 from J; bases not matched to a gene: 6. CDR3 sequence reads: CASSPLGGESYNEQFF. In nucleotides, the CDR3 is TGTGCCAGCAGCCCACTCGGGGGGGAGTCCTACAATGAGCAGTTCTTC.

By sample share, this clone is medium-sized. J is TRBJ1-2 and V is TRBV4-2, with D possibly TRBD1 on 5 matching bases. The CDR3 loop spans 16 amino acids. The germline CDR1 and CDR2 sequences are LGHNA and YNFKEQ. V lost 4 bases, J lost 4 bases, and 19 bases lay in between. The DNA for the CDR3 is TGTGCCAGCAGCCCAACCGAGACACCTGGGGCCTATGGCTACACCTTC. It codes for CASSPTETPGAYGYTF.

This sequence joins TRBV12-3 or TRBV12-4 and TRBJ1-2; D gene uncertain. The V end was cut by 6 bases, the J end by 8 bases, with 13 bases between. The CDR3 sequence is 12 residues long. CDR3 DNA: TGTGCCAGCAGCCTCCGGACGGGAGGCTACACCTTC. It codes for CASSLRTGGYTF.

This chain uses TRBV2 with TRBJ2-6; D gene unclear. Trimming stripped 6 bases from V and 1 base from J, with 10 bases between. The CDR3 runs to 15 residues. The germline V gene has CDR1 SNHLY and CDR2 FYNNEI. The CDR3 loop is CASRQQLSGANVLTF. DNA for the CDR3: TGTGCCAGCAGGCAACAGCTTTCTGGGGCCAACGTCCTGACTTTC.

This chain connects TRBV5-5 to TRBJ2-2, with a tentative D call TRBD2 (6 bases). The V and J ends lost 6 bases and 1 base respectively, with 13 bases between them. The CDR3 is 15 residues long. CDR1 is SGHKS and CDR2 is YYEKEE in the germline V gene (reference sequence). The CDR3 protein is CASTQWGGNTGELFF. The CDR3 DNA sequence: TGTGCCAGCACCCAGTGGGGAGGGAACACCGGGGAGCTGTTTTTT.

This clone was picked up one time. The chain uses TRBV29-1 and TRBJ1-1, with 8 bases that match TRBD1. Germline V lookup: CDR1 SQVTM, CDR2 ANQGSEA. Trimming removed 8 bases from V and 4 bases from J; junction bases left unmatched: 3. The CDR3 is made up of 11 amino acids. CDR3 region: CSYGQGTEAFF. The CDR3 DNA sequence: TGCAGCTACGGACAGGGCACTGAAGCTTTCTTT.

The CDR3 DNA follows: TGTGCCAGCAGTTTTCGGTCTGGAAACACCATATATTTT. This translates into CASSFRSGNTIYF. The chain has TRBV12-3 or TRBV12-4 and TRBJ1-3; D uncertain. CDR3 size: 13 residues. Deletions cut 3 bases from V and 1 base from J, with 4 bases between.

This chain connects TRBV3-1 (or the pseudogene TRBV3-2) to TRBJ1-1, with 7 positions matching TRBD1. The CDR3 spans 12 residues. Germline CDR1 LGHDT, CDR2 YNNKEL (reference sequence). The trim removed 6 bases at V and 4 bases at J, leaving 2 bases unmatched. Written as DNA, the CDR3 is TGTGCCAGCAGTCCAGGGGGCACTGAAGCTTTCTTT. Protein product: CASSPGGTEAFF.

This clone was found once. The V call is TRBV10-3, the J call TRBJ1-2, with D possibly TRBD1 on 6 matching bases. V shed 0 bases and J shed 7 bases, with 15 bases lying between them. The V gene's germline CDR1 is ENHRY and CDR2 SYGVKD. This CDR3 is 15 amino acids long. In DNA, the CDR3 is TGTGCCATCAGTGAGTCGGAACAGGGACGAGGTGGCTACACCTTC. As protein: CAISESEQGRGGYTF.

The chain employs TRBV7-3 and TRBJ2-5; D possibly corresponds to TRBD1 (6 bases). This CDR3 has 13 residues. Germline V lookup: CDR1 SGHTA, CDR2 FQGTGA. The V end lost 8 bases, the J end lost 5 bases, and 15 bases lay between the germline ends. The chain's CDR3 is CASSPTGLETQYF. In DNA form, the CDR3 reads TGTGCCAGCTCTCCAACAGGGTTGGAGACCCAGTACTTC.

The CDR3 DNA reads TGTGCCAGCAGCTTGGCACAGGGTTCGTCAGATACGCAGTATTTT. Its translation: CASSLAQGSSDTQYF. This chain uses TRBV5-4 with TRBJ2-3, with a possible D match to TRBD1 (6 bases). This CDR3 is built from 15 residues. CDR1 and CDR2 from the germline V gene are SGHNT and YYREEE (reference sequence). Trimming took off 0 bases at V and 4 bases at J, with 12 bases between the two ends.

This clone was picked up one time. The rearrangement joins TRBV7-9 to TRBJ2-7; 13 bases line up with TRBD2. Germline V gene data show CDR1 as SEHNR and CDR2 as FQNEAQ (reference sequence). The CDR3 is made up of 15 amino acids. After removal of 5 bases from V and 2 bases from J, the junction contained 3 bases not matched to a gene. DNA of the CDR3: TGTGCCAGCAGCGGTGGGACTAGCGGGACCTACGAGCAGTACTTC. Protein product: CASSGGTSGTYEQYF. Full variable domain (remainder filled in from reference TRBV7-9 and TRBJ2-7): DTGVSQNPRHKITKRGQNVTFRCDPISEHNRLYWYRQTLGQGPEFLTYFQNEAQLEKSRLLSDRFSAERPKGSFSTLEIQRTEQGDSAMYLCASSGGTSGTYEQYFGPGTRLTVT.

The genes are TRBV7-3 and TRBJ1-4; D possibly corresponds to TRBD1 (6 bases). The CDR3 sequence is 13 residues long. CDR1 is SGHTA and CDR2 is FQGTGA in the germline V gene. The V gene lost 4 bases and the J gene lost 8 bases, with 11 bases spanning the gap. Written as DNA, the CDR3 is TGTGCCAGCAGCTCCCTGACAGGAGAAAAACTGTTTTTT. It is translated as CASSSLTGEKLFF.

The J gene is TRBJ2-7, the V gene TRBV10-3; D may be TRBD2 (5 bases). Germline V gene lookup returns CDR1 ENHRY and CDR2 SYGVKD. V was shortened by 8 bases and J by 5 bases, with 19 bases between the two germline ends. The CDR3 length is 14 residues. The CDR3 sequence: CAIGGTAPGHEQYF. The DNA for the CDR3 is TGTGCCATCGGAGGTACCGCTCCTGGCCACGAGCAGTACTTC.

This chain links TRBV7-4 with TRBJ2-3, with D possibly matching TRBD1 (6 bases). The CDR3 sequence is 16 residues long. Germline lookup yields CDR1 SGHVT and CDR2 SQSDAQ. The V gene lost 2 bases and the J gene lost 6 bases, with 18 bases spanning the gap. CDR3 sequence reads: CASSLWARGYLDTQYF. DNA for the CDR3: TGTGCCAGCAGCTTATGGGCCAGGGGTTATCTGGATACGCAGTATTTT.